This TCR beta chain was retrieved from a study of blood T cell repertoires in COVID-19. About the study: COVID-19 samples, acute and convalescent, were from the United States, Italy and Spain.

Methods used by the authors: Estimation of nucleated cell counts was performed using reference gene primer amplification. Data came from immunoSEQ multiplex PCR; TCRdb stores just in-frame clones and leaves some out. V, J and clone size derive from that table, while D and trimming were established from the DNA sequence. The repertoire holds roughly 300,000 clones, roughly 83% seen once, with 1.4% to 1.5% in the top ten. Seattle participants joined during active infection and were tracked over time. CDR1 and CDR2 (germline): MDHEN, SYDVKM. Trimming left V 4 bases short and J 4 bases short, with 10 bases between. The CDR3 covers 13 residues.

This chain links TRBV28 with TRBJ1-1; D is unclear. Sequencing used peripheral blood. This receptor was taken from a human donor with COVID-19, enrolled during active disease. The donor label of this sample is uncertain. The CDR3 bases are TGTGCCAGCAGTTCCGGAGGTGTCACTGAAGCTTTCTTT. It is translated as CASSSGGVTEAFF.